This T cell receptor beta chain was recorded in a study of control samples from healthy donors and cancer patients. V was pared by 1 base and J by 3 bases, with 13 bases between. Germline V gene sequence: CDR1 MNHNS, CDR2 SASEGT. The CDR3 sequence is 15 residues long. Profiled with immunoSEQ multiplex PCR; TCRdb holds only in-frame clones, not every one. The sample records more than 65,000 clones, around nine tenths being singletons. The chain combines TRBV6-1 with TRBJ2-7, with D unclear. The receptor was isolated from a woman aged 55-69 years with head and neck cancer. The sequencing sample was made of PBMCs. In nucleotides, the CDR3 is TGTGCCAGCAGTGAAGTAGGTGGTGGGGTCTACGAGCAGTACTTC. As protein: CASSEVGGGVYEQYF.